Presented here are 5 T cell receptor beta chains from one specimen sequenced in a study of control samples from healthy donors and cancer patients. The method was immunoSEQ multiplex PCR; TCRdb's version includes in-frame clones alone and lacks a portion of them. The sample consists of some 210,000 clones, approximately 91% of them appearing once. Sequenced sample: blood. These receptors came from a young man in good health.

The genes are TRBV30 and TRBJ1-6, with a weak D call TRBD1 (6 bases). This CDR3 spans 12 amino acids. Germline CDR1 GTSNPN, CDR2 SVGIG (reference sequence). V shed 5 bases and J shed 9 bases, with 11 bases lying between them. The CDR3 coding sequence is TGTGCCTGGGGGGGCGTTGGTTCACCCCTCCACTTT. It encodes CAWGGVGSPLHF.

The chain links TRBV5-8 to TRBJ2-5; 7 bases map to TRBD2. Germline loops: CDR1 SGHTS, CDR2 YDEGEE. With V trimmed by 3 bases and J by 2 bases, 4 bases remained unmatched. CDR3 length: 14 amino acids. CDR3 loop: CASSWGGPQETQYF. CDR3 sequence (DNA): TGTGCCAGCAGCTGGGGGGGACCACAAGAGACCCAGTACTTC.

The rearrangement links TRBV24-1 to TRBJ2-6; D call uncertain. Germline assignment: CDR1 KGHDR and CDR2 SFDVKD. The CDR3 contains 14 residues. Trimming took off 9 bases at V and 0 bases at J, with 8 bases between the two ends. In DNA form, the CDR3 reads TGTGCCACCCAAGGAATCTCTGGGGCCAACGTCCTGACTTTC. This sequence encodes CATQGISGANVLTF.

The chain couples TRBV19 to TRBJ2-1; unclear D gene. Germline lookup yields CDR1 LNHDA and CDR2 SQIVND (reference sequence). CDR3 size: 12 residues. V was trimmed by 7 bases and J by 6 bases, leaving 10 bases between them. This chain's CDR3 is CASNLVGNEQFF. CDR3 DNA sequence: TGTGCCAGTAACCTGGTTGGCAATGAGCAGTTCTTC.

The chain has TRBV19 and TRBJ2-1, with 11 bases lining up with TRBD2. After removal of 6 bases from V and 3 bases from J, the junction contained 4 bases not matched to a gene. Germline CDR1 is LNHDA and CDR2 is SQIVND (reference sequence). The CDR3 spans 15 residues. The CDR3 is CASSPGLAVYNEQFF. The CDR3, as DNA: TGTGCCAGTAGCCCGGGACTAGCGGTCTACAATGAGCAGTTCTTC.